This T cell receptor beta chain derives from a study of breast tumors, draining lymph nodes, adjacent tissues. Findings of the study overall: Compared with basal-like, luminal-like tumors shared significantly more repertoire with nontumor tissue. The lymph node origin of tumor T cells was framed as consistent with a hypothesis, not demonstrated.

At least ten counts were recorded for this clonotype. Its antigen is currently unknown. This CDR3 spans 16 amino acids. Germline loops: CDR1 SGHRS, CDR2 YFSETQ. The trim removed 0 bases at V and 1 base at J, leaving 2 bases unmatched. Breast cancer patients provided tissue from their axillary draining lymph nodes. One entry per CDR3 protein, called by TCRdb with MiXCR from the multiplex PCR reads. This sample has about 300,000 distinct CDR3 sequences, with roughly 30% found just once. This sequence originates from a female donor with breast cancer. Some clones in this sample may be carry-over from other donors' samples. The specimen sequenced was axillary lymph node tissue. The rearrangement joins TRBV5-1 to TRBJ2-3; 10 nucleotides agree with TRBD1. CDR3 sequence: CASSLAGTGGTDTQYF. CDR3 coding DNA: TGCGCCAGCAGCTTGGCCGGGACAGGGGGCACAGATACGCAGTATTTT.